This T cell receptor beta chain was identified in a study of PD-1 blockade in classical Hodgkin lymphoma. General study results and limits: Prior to therapy, complete responders displayed diversity much like that of newly diagnosed patients. It was reported that newly diagnosed patients had less baseline TCR diversity than healthy donors. A significant rise in TCR diversity was seen by C4D1 for CD4+ cells but not for CD8+ cells.

With regard to this clone: Its cognate antigen is unknown.

V shed 2 bases and J shed 0 bases, with 6 bases lying between them. This CDR3 comprises 14 residues. The germline CDR1 and CDR2 sequences are SGHKS and YYEKEE (reference sequence). After autologous stem cell transplantation all patients relapsed, and prior brentuximab vedotin exposure differed between cohorts. Starting with thawed PBMCs, CD4+ T cells were purified by magnetic negative selection. Responses achieved at best were complete response, partial response or progressive disease. Assay used: immunoSEQ multiplex PCR; TCRdb lists only in-frame clones, some missing. Of nearly 25,000 clones in the sample, roughly 84% were seen once.

Sample: CD4+ T cells from blood, taken at baseline. This chain connects TRBV5-5 to TRBJ1-3; no clear D. The TCR sequence derives from a human donor with classical Hodgkin lymphoma. In DNA, the CDR3 is TGTGCCAGCAGCTTCGGAGGCTCTGGAAACACCATATATTTT. Amino acid sequence: CASSFGGSGNTIYF.